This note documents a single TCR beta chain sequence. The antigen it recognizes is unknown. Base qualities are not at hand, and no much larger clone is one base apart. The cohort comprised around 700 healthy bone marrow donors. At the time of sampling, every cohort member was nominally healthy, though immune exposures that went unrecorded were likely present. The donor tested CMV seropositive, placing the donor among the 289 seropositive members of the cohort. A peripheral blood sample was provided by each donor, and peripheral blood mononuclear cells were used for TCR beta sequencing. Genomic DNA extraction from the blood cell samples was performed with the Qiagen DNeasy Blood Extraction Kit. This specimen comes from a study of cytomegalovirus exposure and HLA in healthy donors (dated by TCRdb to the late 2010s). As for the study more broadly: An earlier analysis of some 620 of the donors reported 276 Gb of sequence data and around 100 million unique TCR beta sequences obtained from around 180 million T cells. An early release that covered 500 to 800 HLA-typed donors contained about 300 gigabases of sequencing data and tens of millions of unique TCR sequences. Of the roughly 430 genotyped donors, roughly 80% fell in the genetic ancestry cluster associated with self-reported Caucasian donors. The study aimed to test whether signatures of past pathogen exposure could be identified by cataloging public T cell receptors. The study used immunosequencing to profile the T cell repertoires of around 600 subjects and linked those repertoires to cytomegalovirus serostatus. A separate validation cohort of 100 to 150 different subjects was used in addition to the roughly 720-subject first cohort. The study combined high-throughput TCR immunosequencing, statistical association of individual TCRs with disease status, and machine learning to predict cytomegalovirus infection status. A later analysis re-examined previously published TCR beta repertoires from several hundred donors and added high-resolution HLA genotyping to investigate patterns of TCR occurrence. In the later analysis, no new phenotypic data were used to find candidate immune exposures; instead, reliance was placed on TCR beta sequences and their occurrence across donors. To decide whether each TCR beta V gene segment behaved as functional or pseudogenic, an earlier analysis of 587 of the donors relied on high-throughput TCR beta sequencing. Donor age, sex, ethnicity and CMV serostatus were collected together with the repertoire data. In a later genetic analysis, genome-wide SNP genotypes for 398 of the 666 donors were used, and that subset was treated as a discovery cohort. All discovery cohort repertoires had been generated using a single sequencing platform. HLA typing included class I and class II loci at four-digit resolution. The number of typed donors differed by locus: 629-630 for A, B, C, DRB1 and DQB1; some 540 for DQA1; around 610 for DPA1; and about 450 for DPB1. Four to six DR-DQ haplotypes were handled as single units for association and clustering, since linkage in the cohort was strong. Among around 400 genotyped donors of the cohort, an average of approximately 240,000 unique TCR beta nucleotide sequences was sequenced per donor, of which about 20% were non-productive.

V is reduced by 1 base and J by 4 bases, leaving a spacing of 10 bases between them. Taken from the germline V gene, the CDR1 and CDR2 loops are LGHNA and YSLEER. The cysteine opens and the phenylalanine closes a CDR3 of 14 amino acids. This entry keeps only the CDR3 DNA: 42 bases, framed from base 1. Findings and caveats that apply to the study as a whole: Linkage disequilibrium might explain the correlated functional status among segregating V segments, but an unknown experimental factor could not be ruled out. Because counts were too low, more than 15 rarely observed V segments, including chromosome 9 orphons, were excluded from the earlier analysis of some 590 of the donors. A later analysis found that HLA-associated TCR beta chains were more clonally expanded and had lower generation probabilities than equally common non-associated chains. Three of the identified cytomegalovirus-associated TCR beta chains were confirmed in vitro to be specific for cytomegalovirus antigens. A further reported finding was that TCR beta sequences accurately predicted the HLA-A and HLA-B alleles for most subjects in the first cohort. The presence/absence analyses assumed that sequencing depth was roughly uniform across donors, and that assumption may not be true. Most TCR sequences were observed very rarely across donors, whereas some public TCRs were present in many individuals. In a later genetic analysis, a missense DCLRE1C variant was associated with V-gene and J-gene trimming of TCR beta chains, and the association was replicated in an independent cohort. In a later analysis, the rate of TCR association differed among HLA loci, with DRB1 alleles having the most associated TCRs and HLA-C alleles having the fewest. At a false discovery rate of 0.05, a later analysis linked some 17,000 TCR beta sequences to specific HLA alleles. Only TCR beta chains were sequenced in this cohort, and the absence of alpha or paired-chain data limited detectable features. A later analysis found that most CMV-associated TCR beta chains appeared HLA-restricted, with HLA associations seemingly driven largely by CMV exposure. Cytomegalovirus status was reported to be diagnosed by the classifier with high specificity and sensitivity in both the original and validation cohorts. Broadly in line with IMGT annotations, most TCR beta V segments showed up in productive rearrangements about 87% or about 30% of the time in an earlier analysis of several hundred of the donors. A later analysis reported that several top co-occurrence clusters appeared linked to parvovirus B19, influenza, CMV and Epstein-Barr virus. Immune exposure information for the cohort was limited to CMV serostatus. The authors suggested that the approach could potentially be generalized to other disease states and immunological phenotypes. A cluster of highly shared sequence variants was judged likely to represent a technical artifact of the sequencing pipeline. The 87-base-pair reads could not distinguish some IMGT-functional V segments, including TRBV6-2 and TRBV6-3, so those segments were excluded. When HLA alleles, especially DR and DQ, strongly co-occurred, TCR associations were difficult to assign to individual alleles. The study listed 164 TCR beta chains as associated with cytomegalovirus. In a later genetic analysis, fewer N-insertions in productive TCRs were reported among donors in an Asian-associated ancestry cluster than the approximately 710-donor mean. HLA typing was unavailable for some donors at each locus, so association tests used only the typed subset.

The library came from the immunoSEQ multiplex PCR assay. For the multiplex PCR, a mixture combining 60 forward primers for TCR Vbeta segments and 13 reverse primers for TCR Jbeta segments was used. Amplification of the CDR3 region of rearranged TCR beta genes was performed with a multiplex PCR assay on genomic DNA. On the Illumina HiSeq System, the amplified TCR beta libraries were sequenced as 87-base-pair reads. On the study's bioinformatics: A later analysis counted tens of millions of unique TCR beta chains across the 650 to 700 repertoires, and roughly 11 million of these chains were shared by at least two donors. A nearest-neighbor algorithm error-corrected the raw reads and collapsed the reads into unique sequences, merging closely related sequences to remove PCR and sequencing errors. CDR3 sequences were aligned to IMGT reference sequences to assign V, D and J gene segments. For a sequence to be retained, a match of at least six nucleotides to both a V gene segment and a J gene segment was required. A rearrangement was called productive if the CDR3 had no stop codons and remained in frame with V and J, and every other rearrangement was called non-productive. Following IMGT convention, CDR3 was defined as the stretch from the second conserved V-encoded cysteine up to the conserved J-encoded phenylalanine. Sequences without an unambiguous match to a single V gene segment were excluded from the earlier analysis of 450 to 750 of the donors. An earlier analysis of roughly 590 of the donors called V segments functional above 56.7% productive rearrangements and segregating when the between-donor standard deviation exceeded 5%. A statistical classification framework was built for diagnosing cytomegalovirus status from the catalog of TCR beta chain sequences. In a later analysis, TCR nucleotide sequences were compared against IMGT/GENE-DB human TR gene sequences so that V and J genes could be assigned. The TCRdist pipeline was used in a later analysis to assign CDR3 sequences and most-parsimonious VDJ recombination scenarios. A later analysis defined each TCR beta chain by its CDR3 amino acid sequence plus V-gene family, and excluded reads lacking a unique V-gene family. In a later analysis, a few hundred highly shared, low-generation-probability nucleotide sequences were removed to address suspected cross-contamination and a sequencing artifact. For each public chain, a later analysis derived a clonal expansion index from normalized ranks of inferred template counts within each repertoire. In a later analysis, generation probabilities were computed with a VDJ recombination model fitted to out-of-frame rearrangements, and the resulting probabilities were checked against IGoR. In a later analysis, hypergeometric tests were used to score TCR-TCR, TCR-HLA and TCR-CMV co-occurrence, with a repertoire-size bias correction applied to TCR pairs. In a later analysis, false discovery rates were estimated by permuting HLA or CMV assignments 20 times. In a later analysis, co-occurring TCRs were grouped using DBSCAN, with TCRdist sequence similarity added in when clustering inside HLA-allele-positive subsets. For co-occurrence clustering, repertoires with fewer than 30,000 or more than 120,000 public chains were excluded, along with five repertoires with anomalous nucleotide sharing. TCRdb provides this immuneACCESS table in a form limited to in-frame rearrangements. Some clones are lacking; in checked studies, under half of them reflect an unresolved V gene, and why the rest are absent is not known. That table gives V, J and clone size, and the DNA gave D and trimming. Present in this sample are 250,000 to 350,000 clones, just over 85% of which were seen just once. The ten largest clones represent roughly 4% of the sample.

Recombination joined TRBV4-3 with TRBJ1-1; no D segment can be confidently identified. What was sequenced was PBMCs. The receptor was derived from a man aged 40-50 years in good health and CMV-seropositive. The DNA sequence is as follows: TGCGCCAGCAGCCAAGCCGGCAGCGGCACTGAAGCTTTCTTT. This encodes CASSQAGSGTEAFF.